The sequence of this TCR beta chain was determined in a study of blood T cell repertoires in COVID-19. Whole-study context: Acute-phase and convalescent COVID-19 samples originated in the United States, Italy and Spain.

The CDR3 has 15 amino acids. Per germline, CDR1 SGDLS and CDR2 YYNGEE. The V and J ends lost 4 bases and 5 bases, in that order; junction bases with no gene match: 8. In the original analysis: Using reference gene primer amplification, nucleated cell counts were estimated. Some clones are missing from TCRdb's copy, which holds only in-frame ones; the method was immunoSEQ multiplex PCR. The DNA gave D and trimming, while V, J and clone size come from that table. The table lists about 210,000 clones, around four fifths of them singletons. The sequence came from a man aged 60-69 years with COVID-19, enrolled during active disease. Specimen: peripheral blood. The chain couples TRBV9 to TRBJ1-1; 10 bases line up with TRBD1. As DNA, the CDR3 is TGTGCCAGCAGCCCCACGGGACAGGGGTATACTGAAGCTTTCTTT. Translating gives CASSPTGQGYTEAFF. The full variable domain, with the rest looked up from reference TRBV9 and TRBJ1-1, is DSGVTQTPKHLITATGQRVTLRCSPRSGDLSVYWYQQSLDQGLQFLIQYYNGEERAKGNILERFSAQQFPDLHSELNLSSLELGDSALYFCASSPTGQGYTEAFFGQGTRLTVV.